This T cell receptor beta chain was sequenced in a study of cytomegalovirus exposure and HLA in healthy donors. At the level of the study: Unique TCRs numbering some 77 million, obtained from HLA-typed donors, made up an early data release. Overall study findings and caveats: A later analysis by the authors found several of the most significant clusters apparently linked to common viral pathogens. Overall, under 200 TCR beta chains were annotated as cytomegalovirus-associated.

This PCR relied on a set of 60 Vbeta primers and 13 Jbeta primers. The authors' processing: The count from a later analysis was 70 million to 85 million unique TCR beta chains, about 10 million of them shared. Method: immunoSEQ multiplex PCR; TCRdb's copy keeps in-frame clones and lacks some. The DNA gave D and trimming, while V, J and clone size come from that table. The table lists 97,000 or so clones, 80% to 90% of them singletons. Comment on this clone: What it binds is not known.

The ends lost 4 bases at V and 0 bases at J; junction bases unmatched: 8. Germline CDR1 and CDR2: SGHTA and FQGNSA. This CDR3 has 17 amino acids. Material for sequencing was PBMCs. The chain recombines TRBV7-2 with TRBJ2-3, with TRBD2 matching over 9 bases. This sequence originates from a man aged 35 to 55 in good health and CMV-seronegative. The CDR3 reads CASSSAGGSPSTDTQYF. CDR3 DNA sequence: TGTGCCAGCAGCTCGGCGGGGGGGAGCCCGAGCACAGATACGCAGTATTTT.